Each of the 20 T cell receptor beta chains below was sequenced from the same sample in a study of beta chain features in type 1 diabetes. These receptors' targets are unknown. Notes on the study in general: Shortening of TCRB CDR3s, moderate but significant, appeared in all four CD4+ subsets of Type 1 diabetes patients.

The whole isolated RNA underwent reverse transcription, so sequencing captured expressed TCRB transcripts. Only in-frame clones appear in the TCRdb table, and some are missing; sequencing was by immunoSEQ multiplex PCR. Of roughly 400,000 clones in the sample, around a tenth were seen once. The material sequenced was central memory CD4+ T cells from blood. The receptors were gathered from a man aged 25 to 40 with type 1 diabetes.

This clone was observed a handful of times. This sequence joins TRBV6-1 and TRBJ2-7; D is ambiguous. Per the germline V gene, CDR1 is MNHNS and CDR2 is SASEGT. The CDR3 runs 15 residues. Trimming left V 6 bases short and J 7 bases short, with 22 bases between. In DNA, the CDR3 is TGTGCCAGCAGCCCCCTCATCGGTGGGCAGGCAGAGCAGTACTTC. It codes for CASSPLIGGQAEQYF.

The chain links TRBV28 to TRBJ1-3; D possibly corresponds to TRBD1 (6 bases). V lost 6 bases and J lost 6, with 12 bases in between. This CDR3 contains 13 residues. Germline assignment: CDR1 MDHEN and CDR2 SYDVKM. The CDR3 sequence: CASSLPGVNTIYF. CDR3 DNA sequence: TGTGCCAGCAGCCTTCCAGGGGTAAACACCATATATTTT.

V is TRBV29-1 and J is TRBJ2-7; TRBD1 agrees at 9 bases. V lost 6 bases to trimming and J lost 0 bases; unmatched junction nucleotides: 18. Looked up from germline, CDR1 is SQVTM and CDR2 is ANQGSEA. This CDR3 spans 18 amino acids. DNA for the CDR3: TGCAGCGTCCGCCCCCGACAGGGGGTCAGAGGTATCTCCTACGAGCAGTACTTC. Its protein product is CSVRPRQGVRGISYEQYF.

This clone was seen a few times. The J gene is TRBJ2-3, the V gene TRBV11-2; maybe TRBD2 (5 bases). The V end was cut by 1 base, the J end by 3 bases, with 11 bases between. The CDR3 is 15 residues long. Germline assignment: CDR1 SGHAT and CDR2 FQNNGV. CDR3 in DNA: TGTGCCAGCAGCTTAGCGGCTAGCAGAACAGATACGCAGTATTTT. It yields the protein CASSLAASRTDTQYF.

This clone was observed a handful of times. The identical CDR3 is also encoded by other nucleotide sequences in the sample. The rearrangement uses TRBV9 and TRBJ1-2, with D tentatively TRBD1 (6 bases). V lost 0 bases and J lost 7, with 10 bases in between. CDR1 SGDLS and CDR2 YYNGEE come from the germline V gene. This CDR3 comprises 13 residues. CDR3 DNA: TGTGCCAGCAGCGTAGTAGGGGGTGGTGGCTACACCTTC. Translating it yields CASSVVGGGGYTF.

CDR3 DNA: TGCGCCAGCAGCCAACGGACAGCAGACTACGAGCAGTACTTC. Amino acid sequence: CASSQRTADYEQYF. The chain joins TRBV5-1 to TRBJ2-7; a weak D match, TRBD1 (6 bases). Germline lookup yields CDR1 SGHRS and CDR2 YFSETQ. Trimming pared 4 bases from V and 3 bases from J, leaving 14 bases between. The CDR3 consists of 14 residues.

V is TRBV30 and J is TRBJ2-5, with D maybe TRBD1 (6 bases). The CDR3 is made up of 14 amino acids. The V end lost 3 bases, the J end lost 1 base, and 12 bases lay between the germline ends. Germline-derived CDR1 and CDR2 are GTSNPN and SVGIG (reference sequence). The CDR3 sequence: CAWRGDTAQETQYF. CDR3 DNA: TGTGCCTGGAGGGGGGACACCGCCCAAGAGACCCAGTACTTC.

This clone was detected only a few times. The chain couples TRBV9 to TRBJ1-2; D is uncertain. The CDR3 contains 13 residues. CDR1 is SGDLS and CDR2 is YYNGEE in the germline V gene. V was clipped by 0 bases and J by 6 bases, with 9 bases between them. CDR3 sequence reads: CASSVAPQNGYTF. The CDR3 region has the DNA TGTGCCAGCAGCGTAGCTCCCCAGAATGGCTACACCTTC. Combining the CDR3 with reference TRBV9 and TRBJ1-2 gives the whole variable domain DSGVTQTPKHLITATGQRVTLRCSPRSGDLSVYWYQQSLDQGLQFLIQYYNGEERAKGNILERFSAQQFPDLHSELNLSSLELGDSALYFCASSVAPQNGYTFGSGTRLTVV.

This clone showed up many times. The chain joins TRBV10-2 to TRBJ1-1; no firm D call. This CDR3 contains 13 residues. With 7 bases removed from V and 1 base from J, the gap between germline ends came to 10 bases. CDR1 is WSHSY and CDR2 is SAAADI in the germline V gene. In DNA form, the CDR3 reads TGCGCCAGCATAAGGAATCGGAACACTGAAGCTTTCTTT. Encoded protein: CASIRNRNTEAFF.

This clone was counted ten times or more. This chain uses TRBV28 with TRBJ2-4, with 13 bases aligning to TRBD2. This CDR3 comprises 18 residues. Per the germline V gene, CDR1 is MDHEN and CDR2 is SYDVKM. J lost 0 bases, V lost 2 bases, and 4 bases had no gene match. DNA for the CDR3: TGTGCCAGCAGTTTAACTAGCGGGAGGGTCCTAGCCAAAAACATTCAGTACTTC. This gives the protein CASSLTSGRVLAKNIQYF.

The chain links TRBV2 to TRBJ1-1, with D tentatively TRBD1 (6 bases). Trimming removed 7 bases from V and 11 bases from J, with 20 bases in between. The CDR3 runs 13 residues. Germline CDR1 reads SNHLY; CDR2 reads FYNNEI. The CDR3 spells CASKVTQGSRAFF. In DNA form, the CDR3 reads TGTGCCAGCAAGGTTACTCAGGGGTCAAGGGCTTTCTTT. Full variable domain (remainder filled in from reference TRBV2 and TRBJ1-1): EPEVTQTPSHQVTQMGQEVILRCVPISNHLYFYWYRQILGQKVEFLVSFYNNEISEKSEIFDDQFSVERPDGSNFTLKIRSTKLEDSAMYFCASKVTQGSRAFFGQGTRLTVV.

The J gene is TRBJ1-2, the V gene TRBV7-2; D perhaps matches TRBD1 (5 bases). Trimming left V 1 base short and J 4 bases short, with 19 bases between. Germline V gene lookup returns CDR1 SGHTA and CDR2 FQGNSA. The CDR3 contains 17 residues. The CDR3 sequence: CASSLGNSGLDPYGYTF. The CDR3 nucleotides are TGTGCCAGCAGCTTAGGCAATTCAGGGCTGGACCCCTATGGCTACACCTTC.

In its sample, this clone was seen a few times. V gene TRBV5-4 combines with J gene TRBJ2-6; D remains ambiguous. The V gene's germline CDR1 is SGHNT and CDR2 YYREEE (reference sequence). Trimming removed 5 bases from V and 0 bases from J, with 9 bases in between. CDR3 length: 15 amino acids. The CDR3 reads CASRYSTSGANVLTF. CDR3 bases: TGTGCCAGCAGGTACAGTACCTCTGGGGCCAACGTCCTGACTTTC.

This clone appeared a few times. Possible read error: a much larger clone is one base away. Other DNA sequences of this sample code for an identical CDR3. V usage is TRBV4-1 and J usage is TRBJ2-5, with 8 bases identical to TRBD1. Germline CDR1 MGHRA, CDR2 YSYEKL. The CDR3 is 15 residues long. The J segment lost 6 bases and the V segment lost 0 bases, leaving 6 bases of the junction unmatched. CDR3 in DNA: TGCGCCAGCAGCCAAGAGATCACAGGGGGGCAGACCCAGTACTTC. It yields the protein CASSQEITGGQTQYF.

The CDR3 coding sequence is TGTGCCAGCAGTTCTCGTATCTCTGGGGCCAACGTCCTGACTTTC. Its translation: CASSSRISGANVLTF. The chain couples TRBV27 to TRBJ2-6; the D is unclear. CDR3 length: 15 residues. V lost 4 bases to trimming and J lost 0 bases, with 7 bases between them. From germline, CDR1 is MNHEY and CDR2 SMNVEV (reference sequence).

V usage is TRBV7-8 and J usage is TRBJ2-2, with TRBD2 matching over 9 bases. In germline, CDR1 is SGHVS, CDR2 FQNEAQ. Losses at the gene ends were 5 bases for V and 5 bases for J; bases not matched to a gene: 9. The CDR3 runs to 16 residues. The CDR3 region has the DNA TGTGCCAGCAGCCTCGGGGCTAGCGGGATTACCGGGGAGCTGTTTTTT. As protein: CASSLGASGITGELFF.

This sequence joins TRBV2 and TRBJ1-1; D unclear. The CDR3 is made up of 13 amino acids. Deletions cut 9 bases from V and 5 bases from J, with 16 bases between. In germline, CDR1 is SNHLY, CDR2 FYNNEI. In nucleotides, the CDR3 is TGTGCCAGATTGGATCGGCGGGATACTGAAGCTTTCTTT. It codes for CARLDRRDTEAFF.

This clone was found many times. This chain links TRBV10-3 with TRBJ1-1; 8 bases agree with TRBD1. The CDR3 consists of 13 residues. Germline CDR1 and CDR2: ENHRY and SYGVKD. The V and J ends lost 6 bases and 4 bases, in that order; junction bases with no gene match: 4. CDR3 sequence (DNA): TGTGCCATCAGACGAGACAGGGGCACTGAAGCTTTCTTT. Translating gives CAIRRDRGTEAFF.

Points on this clone: This could be a read error, since a much larger clone is one nucleotide away. Other DNA sequences within the sample encode an identical CDR3. The chain has TRBV5-8 and TRBJ1-1, with D unclear. Germline loops: CDR1 SGHTS, CDR2 YDEGEE. Trimming took off 0 bases at V and 2 bases at J, with 5 bases between the two ends. The length of the CDR3 is 13 residues. CDR3 residues: CASSLDTNTEAFF. In nucleotides, the CDR3 is TGTGCCAGCAGCTTGGACACTAACACTGAAGCTTTCTTT.

This clone was found a few times. The V call is TRBV7-2, the J call TRBJ1-2, with 7 bases that match TRBD1. This CDR3 contains 15 residues. Germline-derived CDR1 and CDR2 are SGHTA and FQGNSA. Losses at the gene ends were 5 bases for V and 5 bases for J; bases not matched to a gene: 11. CDR3 DNA: TGTGCCAGCAGCCCGACGTCAGGGGGGAAATATGGCTACACCTTC. As protein: CASSPTSGGKYGYTF.